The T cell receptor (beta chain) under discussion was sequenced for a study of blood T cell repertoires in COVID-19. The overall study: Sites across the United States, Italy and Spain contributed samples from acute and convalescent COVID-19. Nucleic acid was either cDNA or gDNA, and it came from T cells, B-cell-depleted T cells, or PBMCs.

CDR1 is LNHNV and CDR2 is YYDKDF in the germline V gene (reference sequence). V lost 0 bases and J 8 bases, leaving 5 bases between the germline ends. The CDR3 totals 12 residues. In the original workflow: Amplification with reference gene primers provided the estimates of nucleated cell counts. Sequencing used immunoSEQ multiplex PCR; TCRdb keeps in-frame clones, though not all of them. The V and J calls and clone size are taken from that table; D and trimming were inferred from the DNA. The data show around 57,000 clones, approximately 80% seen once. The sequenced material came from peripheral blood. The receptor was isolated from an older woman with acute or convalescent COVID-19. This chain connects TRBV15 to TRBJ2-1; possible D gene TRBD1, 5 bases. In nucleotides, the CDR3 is TGTGCCACCAGCAGAGACAGGGATGAGCAGTTCTTC. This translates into CATSRDRDEQFF.